A selection of T cell receptor beta chains follows, all from one sample in a study of blood T cell repertoires in COVID-19. TCRdb keeps only in-frame clones here, not all; method: immunoSEQ multiplex PCR. The table records about 110,000 clones, around 82% of them present only once. The sequencing sample was made of peripheral blood. Receptor source: a woman aged 55-70 years with acute or convalescent COVID-19. CDR3s include the opening cysteine and the closing phenylalanine or tryptophan. A D gene is named only where the DNA matches it firmly. Not every row has a clone size; where given, it reads once, few, many or a size class.

v_gene	j_gene	d_gene	abundance	CDR3aa	CDR3nt
TRBV6-5	TRBJ1-5	-	-	CASSGQPNQPQHF	TGTGCCAGCTCAGGACAGCCTAATCAGCCCCAGCATTTT
TRBV28	TRBJ2-7	TRBD1	-	CASSLAGQGHNEQYF	TGTGCCAGCAGTTTAGCGGGACAGGGTCACAACGAGCAGTACTTC
TRBV3-1/TRBV3-2	TRBJ2-2	TRBD1	once	CASSHDRWAGGHTGELFF	TGTGCCAGCAGCCACGATCGGTGGGCAGGGGGACACACCGGGGAGCTGTTTTTT
TRBV4-3	TRBJ1-2	-	few	CASTMEAGPSARGYTF	TGCGCCAGCACCATGGAGGCGGGGCCCTCGGCGCGGGGCTACACCTTC
TRBV18	TRBJ1-1	-	-	CASSQGAVPNTEAFF	TGTGCCAGCTCCCAAGGGGCAGTACCGAACACTGAAGCTTTCTTT
TRBV5-4	TRBJ2-2	TRBD2	once	CASSREGSTGELFF	TGTGCCAGCAGCCGGGAGGGGAGTACCGGGGAGCTGTTTTTT
TRBV7-9	TRBJ1-4	-	-	CASSPPAAHNEKLFF	TGTGCCAGCAGCCCCCCGGCGGCCCATAATGAAAAACTGTTTTTT
TRBV27	TRBJ2-2	-	-	CASRLAWATGELFF	TGTGCCAGCAGACTAGCATGGGCAACCGGGGAGCTGTTTTTT
TRBV19	TRBJ2-1	TRBD2	few	CASSQRGLGHNEQFF	TGTGCCAGTAGTCAACGAGGACTAGGACACAATGAGCAGTTCTTC
TRBV7-2	TRBJ1-5	TRBD1	-	CASSLATGGYQPQHF	TGTGCCAGCAGCTTAGCGACAGGGGGCTATCAGCCCCAGCATTTT
TRBV2	TRBJ1-3	-	-	CAVILGGPGNTIYF	TGTGCCGTCATATTGGGAGGGCCTGGAAACACCATATATTTT
TRBV9	TRBJ1-1	-	-	CASSVVQVPEAFF	TGTGCCAGCAGCGTAGTACAGGTCCCTGAAGCTTTCTTT
TRBV30	TRBJ2-1	TRBD1	few	CAWTTGGATKYNEQFF	TGTGCCTGGACGACAGGGGGGGCAACCAAATACAATGAGCAGTTCTTC
TRBV30	TRBJ1-2	-	-	CAWSSGWMGYTF	TGTGCCTGGAGTTCAGGCTGGATGGGCTACACCTTC
TRBV19	TRBJ2-2	TRBD2	-	CASSMLASGELNTGELFF	TGTGCCAGTAGTATGCTGGCTAGCGGGGAACTGAACACCGGGGAGCTGTTTTTT